This T cell receptor beta chain derives from a study of blood T cells in healthy people across ages. The second PCR ran about 6 to 11 cycles with a sample-barcoded 5' primer and J-beta primers. One entry per CDR3 protein results from TCRdb running MiXCR on the 5' RACE reads. This sample has some 700,000 distinct CDR3 sequences, with around a fifth found just once. Study results and caveats: Higher diversity and more naive CD4+ cells were features of long-lived donors, compared to aged donors.

To note about this clonotype: The antigen is unknown.

Per-sample PBMC isolation yielded at least 6.5 million cells. A minimum of 5.5 micrograms of total RNA was extracted per sample. The CDR3 consists of 15 residues. Losses at the gene ends were 7 bases for V and 7 bases for J; bases not matched to a gene: 9. Per germline, CDR1 SGHTA and CDR2 FQGNSA. The sample was blood. The V call is TRBV7-2, the J call TRBJ2-1; 11 nucleotides line up with TRBD2. This clonotype was sampled from a man between 70 and 80 years old in good health. CDR3 in amino acids: CASTEFSGRANEQFF. CDR3 coding DNA: TGTGCCAGCACCGAGTTTAGCGGGAGGGCGAATGAGCAGTTCTTC.